Sequencing of this T cell receptor beta chain was carried out in a study of T cell clonality in common variable immunodeficiency (dated by TCRdb to the mid-2010s). This clone was recorded many times. Its cognate antigen has yet to be identified. The read falls 3 residues short of the CDR3 end, and the missing part is taken from the germline J gene. V sheds 3 bases and J sheds 0 bases, leaving 9 bases between their ends. Spanning cysteine to phenylalanine, the CDR3 consists of 14 amino acids. Part of the CDR3 DNA is given, 33 bases translated from base 1. Taken from the germline V gene (reference sequence), the CDR1 and CDR2 loops are DFQATT and SNEGSKA. Points the paper makes about the study in general: CVID subjects shared fewer TCRbeta clones with each other than healthy controls did (p < 0.0001). The authors noted that sequencing repertoires of T cell subpopulations would be needed to clarify what caused the increased clonality in CVID. Reportedly, TCRbeta sequences from CVID had fewer deletions and N-nucleotide insertions, and highly modified clones with 13 or more V deletions were absent from CVID. Differences among patients in the CVID cohort limited the correlations between repertoire features and clinical complications. Compared with healthy controls, CVID subjects showed increased TCRbeta clonality (t-test p = 0.018), a feature most characteristic of about a third of subjects. Despite equal DNA input, controls averaged approximately 84,000 unique sequences per sample versus about 31,547 in CVID samples.

CVID samples and control samples contributed equivalent amounts of genomic DNA as sequencing input. For every sample, a 60 bp segment covering the rearranged TCRbeta CDR3 region was amplified and then sequenced. The immunoSEQ assay, a bias-corrected multiplex PCR combined with high-throughput sequencing, was used for TCRbeta amplification. Per the source publication's procedure: Every unique nucleotide sequence was considered a clone and was annotated with V, D and J genes, copy number and frequency. Sequences were labeled productive if in frame, and non-productive if out of frame or containing stop codons. As previously described, clonality was computed from Shannon's entropy. The predicted amino acid sequences of productive clones were used to derive mean CDR3 Kyte-Doolittle hydropathy. Using the R hclust function, scaled V gene usage was clustered hierarchically with Manhattan distance and complete linkage. Sharing of clones by CDR3 amino acid sequence was evaluated through resampling of 12 repertoires per group over 100 rounds. The repertoires were searched for approximately 70 published EBV-specific TCRbeta sequences and 245 published CMV-specific TCRbeta sequences. After two CVID samples that produced fewer than 10,000 sequences were dropped from the analysis, roughly 42 CVID repertoires remained. The clones in this table, taken by TCRdb from immuneACCESS, are in-frame only. Not every clone is retained; where verified, under half of the shortfall comes from an unresolved V gene, and the cause of the rest is unknown. D and trimming were read from the DNA, whereas the V and J calls and clone size are those reported in that table. The table notes 25,000 to 35,000 clones here, none of them singletons. The ten biggest clones cover 3.2% of the sample.

Standard criteria, namely reduction of serum IgG, IgA and/or IgM below the normal range together with specific antibody deficiency, were applied for the diagnosis of CVID. A total of around 44 subjects (approximately 15 female and some 30 male; age range roughly 8 to 70 years, mean age approximately 40) were included in the CVID group. Predominantly Caucasian heritage was noted among both the CVID patients and the healthy controls. All CVID subjects had received replacement immunoglobulin therapy for at least one year at the time of study participation. When blood was collected, none of the CVID subjects were ill or on immunomodulatory or immunosuppressive medication. Heparinized peripheral whole blood samples of 5 to 8 ml were collected from each donor. Genomic DNA from adults with common variable immune deficiency (CVID) and from healthy adult controls was the source for sequencing TCRbeta CDR3 repertoires. Diluted blood was density-centrifuged over Hypaque 1077 or Ficoll-Paque to isolate peripheral blood mononuclear cells. Unsorted mononuclear cells served as the source of genomic DNA, which was extracted either by Qiagen column purification or by a centrifugation-based method.

This clonotype originated in a human donor with common variable immunodeficiency. The chain uses TRBV20-1 and TRBJ1-5; the D segment could be TRBD1, given 5 matching bases. The sequenced sample was peripheral blood mononuclear cells. The DNA read from the CDR3 is TGCAGTGCTAGTTCAGGGTATAGCAATCAGCCC. This sequence encodes CSASSGYSNQP. The complete CDR3 sequence is CSASSGYSNQPQHF.